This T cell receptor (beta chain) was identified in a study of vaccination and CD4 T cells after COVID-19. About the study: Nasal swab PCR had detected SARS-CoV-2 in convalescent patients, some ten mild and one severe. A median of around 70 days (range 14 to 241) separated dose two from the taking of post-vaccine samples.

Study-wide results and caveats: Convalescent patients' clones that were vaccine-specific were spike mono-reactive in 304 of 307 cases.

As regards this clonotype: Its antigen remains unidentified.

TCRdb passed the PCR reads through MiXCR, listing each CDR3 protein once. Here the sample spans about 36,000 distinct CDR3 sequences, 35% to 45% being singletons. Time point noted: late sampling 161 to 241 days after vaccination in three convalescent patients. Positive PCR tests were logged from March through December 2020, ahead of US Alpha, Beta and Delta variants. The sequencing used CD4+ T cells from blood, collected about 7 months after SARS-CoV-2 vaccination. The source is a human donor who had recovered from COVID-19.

The CDR3 region is CSARGLADYEQYF. CDR3 nucleotides: TGCAGTGCCCGGGGACTAGCGGACTACGAGCAGTACTTC. V usage is TRBV20-1 and J usage is TRBJ2-7, with TRBD2 matching over 11 bases. The CDR3 contains 13 residues. J lost 3 bases, V lost 6 bases, and 4 bases had no gene match. Germline V gene lookup returns CDR1 DFQATT and CDR2 SNEGSKA (reference sequence).